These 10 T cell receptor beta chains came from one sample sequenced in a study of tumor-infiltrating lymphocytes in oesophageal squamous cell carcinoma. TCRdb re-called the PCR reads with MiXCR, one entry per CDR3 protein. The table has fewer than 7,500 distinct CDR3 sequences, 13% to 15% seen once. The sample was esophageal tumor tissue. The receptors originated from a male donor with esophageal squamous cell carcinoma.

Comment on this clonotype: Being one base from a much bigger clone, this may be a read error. In nucleotides, the CDR3 is TGTGCCAGCAGTTACGCGGCTAGCGGGGGTTCGAATGAGCAGTACTTC. Its translation is CASSYAASGGSNEQYF. V usage is TRBV6-1 and J usage is TRBJ2-5, with 10 bases that match TRBD2. The V gene's germline CDR1 is MNHNS and CDR2 SASEGT. With V trimmed by 5 bases and J by 11 bases, 17 bases remained unmatched. This CDR3 is 16 amino acids long.

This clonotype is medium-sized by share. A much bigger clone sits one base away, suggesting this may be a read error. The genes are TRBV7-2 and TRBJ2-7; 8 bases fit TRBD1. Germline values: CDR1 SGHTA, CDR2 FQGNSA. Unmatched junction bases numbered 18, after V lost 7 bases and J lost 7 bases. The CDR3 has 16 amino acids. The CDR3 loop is CASTKSRTGHYNEQYF. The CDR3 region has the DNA TGTGCCAGCACCAAATCTCGGACAGGGCATTACAATGAGCAGTACTTC.

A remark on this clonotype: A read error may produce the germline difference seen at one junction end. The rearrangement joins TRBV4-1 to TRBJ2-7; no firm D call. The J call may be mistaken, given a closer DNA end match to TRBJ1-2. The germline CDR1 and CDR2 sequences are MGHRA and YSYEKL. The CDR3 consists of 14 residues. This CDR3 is CASSQDPGNYGYTF. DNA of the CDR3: TGTGCCAGCAGCCAAGACCCGGGGAACTATGGCTACACCTTC.

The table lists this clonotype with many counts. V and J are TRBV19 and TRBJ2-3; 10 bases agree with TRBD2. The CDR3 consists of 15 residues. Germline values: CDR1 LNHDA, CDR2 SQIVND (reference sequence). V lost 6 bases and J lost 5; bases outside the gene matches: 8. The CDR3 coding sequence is TGTGCCAGTAGGTGGTCTAGCGGGGGATTAGATACGCAGTATTTT. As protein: CASRWSSGGLDTQYF.

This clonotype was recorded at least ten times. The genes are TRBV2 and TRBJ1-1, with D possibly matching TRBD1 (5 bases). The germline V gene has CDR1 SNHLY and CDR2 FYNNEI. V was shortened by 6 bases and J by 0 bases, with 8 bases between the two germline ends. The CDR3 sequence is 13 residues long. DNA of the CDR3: TGTGCCAGCAGGACAGTCATGAACACTGAAGCTTTCTTT. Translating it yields CASRTVMNTEAFF.

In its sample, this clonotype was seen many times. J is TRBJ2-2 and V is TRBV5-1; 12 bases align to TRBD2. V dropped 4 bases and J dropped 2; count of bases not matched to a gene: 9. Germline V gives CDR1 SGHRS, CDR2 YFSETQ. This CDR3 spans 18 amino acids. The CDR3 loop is CASSHRTSGDTNTGELFF. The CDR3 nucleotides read TGCGCCAGCAGCCATAGGACTAGCGGGGACACTAACACCGGGGAGCTGTTTTTT.

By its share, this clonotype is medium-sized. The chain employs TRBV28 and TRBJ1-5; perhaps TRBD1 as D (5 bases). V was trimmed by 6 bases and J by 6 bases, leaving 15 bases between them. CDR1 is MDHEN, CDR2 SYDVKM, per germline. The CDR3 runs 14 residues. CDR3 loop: CASSTDGGTQPQHF. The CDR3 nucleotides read TGTGCCAGCAGCACCGATGGGGGGACTCAGCCCCAGCATTTT.

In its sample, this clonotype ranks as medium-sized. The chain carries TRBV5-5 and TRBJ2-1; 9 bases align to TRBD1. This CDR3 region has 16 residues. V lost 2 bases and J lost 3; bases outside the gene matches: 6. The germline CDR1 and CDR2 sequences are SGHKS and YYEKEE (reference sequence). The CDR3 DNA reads TGTGCCAGCAGCTTACCAACAGGGGGCCTCTACAATGAGCAGTTCTTC. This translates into CASSLPTGGLYNEQFF.

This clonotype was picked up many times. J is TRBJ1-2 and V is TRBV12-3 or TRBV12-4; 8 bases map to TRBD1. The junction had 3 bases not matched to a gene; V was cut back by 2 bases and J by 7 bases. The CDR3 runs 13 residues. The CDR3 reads CASSLSGGRGYTF. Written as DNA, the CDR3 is TGTGCCAGCAGTTTATCAGGGGGCCGTGGCTACACCTTC.

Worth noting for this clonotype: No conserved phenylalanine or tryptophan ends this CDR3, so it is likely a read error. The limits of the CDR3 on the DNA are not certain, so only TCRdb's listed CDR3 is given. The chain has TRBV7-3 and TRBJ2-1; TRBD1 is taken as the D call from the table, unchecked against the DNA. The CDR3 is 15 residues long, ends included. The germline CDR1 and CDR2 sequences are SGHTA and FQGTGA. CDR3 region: CARRGLLTTSSTSAP.